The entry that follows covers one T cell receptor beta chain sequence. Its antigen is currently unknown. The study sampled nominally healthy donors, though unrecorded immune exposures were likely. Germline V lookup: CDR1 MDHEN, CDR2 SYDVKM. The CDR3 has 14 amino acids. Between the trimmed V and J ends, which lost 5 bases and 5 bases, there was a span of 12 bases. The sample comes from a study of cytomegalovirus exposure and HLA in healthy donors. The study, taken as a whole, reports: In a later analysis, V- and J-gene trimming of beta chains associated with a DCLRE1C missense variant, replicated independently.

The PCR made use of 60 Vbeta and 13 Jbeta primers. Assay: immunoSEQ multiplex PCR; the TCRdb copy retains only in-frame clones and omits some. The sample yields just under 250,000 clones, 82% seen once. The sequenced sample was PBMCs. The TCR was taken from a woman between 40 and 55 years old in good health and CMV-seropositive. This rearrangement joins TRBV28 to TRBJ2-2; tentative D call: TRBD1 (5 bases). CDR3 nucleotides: TGTGCCAGCAGTCCCAACAGGTTAACCGGGGAGCTGTTTTTT. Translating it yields CASSPNRLTGELFF.